The entry below gives a single TCR beta chain sequence along with its context. This entry is derived from a study of cytomegalovirus exposure and HLA in healthy donors. 13 Jbeta primers and 60 Vbeta primers were used for the PCR. The data were produced by immunoSEQ multiplex PCR, yet TCRdb's version contains in-frame clones alone and is incomplete. The repertoire holds 150,000 to 200,000 clones, around 80% seen once, with roughly 6.3% in the top ten. Germline V CDR1 and CDR2: SGHRS, YFSETQ. Trimming took 4 bases from V and 0 from J; bases not matched to a gene: 3. The CDR3 runs 14 residues. This clonotype was sampled from a male donor in good health and CMV-seropositive. The gene calls are TRBV5-1 and TRBJ2-5; 7 bases line up with TRBD2. The source material was PBMCs. DNA of the CDR3: TGCGCCAGCAGCCCTAGCGGCTACCAAGAGACCCAGTACTTC. This translates into CASSPSGYQETQYF.